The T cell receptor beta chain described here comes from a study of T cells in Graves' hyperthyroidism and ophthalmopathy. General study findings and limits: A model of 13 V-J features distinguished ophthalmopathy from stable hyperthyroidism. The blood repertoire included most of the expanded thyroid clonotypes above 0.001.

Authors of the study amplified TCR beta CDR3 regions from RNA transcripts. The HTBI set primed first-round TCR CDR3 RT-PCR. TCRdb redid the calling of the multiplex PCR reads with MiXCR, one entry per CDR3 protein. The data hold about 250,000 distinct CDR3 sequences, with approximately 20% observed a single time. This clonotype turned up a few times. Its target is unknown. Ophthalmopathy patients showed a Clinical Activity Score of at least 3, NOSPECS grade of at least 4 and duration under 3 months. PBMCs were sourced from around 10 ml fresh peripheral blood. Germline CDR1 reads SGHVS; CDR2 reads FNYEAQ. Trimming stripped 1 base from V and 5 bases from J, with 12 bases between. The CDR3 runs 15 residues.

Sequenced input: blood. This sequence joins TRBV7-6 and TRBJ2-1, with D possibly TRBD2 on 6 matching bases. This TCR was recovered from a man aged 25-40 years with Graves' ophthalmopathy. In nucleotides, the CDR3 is TGTGCCAGCAGCTTAGAGGGCGGGGAGGACAATGAGCAGTTCTTC. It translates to CASSLEGGEDNEQFF.